The TCR beta chain under discussion was sequenced for a study of T cell changes during pregnancy in multiple sclerosis. V was clipped by 5 bases and J by 6 bases, with 5 bases between them. The CDR3 is 11 residues long. CDR1 and CDR2 (germline): SGHAT, FQNNGV. The method was immunoSEQ multiplex PCR; TCRdb's version includes in-frame clones alone and lacks a portion of them. The sample contains roughly 28,000 clones, 75% to 95% of which appear only once. This sequence originates from a female donor with multiple sclerosis, enrolled in a pregnancy study. The sequencing used CD8+ T cells from peripheral blood mononuclear cells, collected before pregnancy. This chain joins TRBV11-2 and TRBJ2-1; D uncertain. The CDR3 DNA sequence: TGTGCCAGCAGCCAATCCAATGAGCAGTTCTTC. Its translation is CASSQSNEQFF.